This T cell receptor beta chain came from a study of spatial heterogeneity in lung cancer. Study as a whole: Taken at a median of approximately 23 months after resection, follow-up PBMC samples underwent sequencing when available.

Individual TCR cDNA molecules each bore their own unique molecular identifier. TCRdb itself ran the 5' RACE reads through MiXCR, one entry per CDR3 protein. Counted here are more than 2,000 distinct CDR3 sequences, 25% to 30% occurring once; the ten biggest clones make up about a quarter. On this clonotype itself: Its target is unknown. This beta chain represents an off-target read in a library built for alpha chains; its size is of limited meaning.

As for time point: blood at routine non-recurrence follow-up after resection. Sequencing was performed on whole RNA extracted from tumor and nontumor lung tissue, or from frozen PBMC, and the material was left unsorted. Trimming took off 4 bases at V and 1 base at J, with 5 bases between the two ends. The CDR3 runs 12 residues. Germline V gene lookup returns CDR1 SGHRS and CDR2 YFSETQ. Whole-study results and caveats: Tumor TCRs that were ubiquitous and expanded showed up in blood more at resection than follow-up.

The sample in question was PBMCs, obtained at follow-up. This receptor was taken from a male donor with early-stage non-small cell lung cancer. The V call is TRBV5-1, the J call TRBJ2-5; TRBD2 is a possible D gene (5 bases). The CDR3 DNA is TGCGCCAGCAGCAGCGGCCAAGAGACCCAGTACTTC. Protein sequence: CASSSGQETQYF.